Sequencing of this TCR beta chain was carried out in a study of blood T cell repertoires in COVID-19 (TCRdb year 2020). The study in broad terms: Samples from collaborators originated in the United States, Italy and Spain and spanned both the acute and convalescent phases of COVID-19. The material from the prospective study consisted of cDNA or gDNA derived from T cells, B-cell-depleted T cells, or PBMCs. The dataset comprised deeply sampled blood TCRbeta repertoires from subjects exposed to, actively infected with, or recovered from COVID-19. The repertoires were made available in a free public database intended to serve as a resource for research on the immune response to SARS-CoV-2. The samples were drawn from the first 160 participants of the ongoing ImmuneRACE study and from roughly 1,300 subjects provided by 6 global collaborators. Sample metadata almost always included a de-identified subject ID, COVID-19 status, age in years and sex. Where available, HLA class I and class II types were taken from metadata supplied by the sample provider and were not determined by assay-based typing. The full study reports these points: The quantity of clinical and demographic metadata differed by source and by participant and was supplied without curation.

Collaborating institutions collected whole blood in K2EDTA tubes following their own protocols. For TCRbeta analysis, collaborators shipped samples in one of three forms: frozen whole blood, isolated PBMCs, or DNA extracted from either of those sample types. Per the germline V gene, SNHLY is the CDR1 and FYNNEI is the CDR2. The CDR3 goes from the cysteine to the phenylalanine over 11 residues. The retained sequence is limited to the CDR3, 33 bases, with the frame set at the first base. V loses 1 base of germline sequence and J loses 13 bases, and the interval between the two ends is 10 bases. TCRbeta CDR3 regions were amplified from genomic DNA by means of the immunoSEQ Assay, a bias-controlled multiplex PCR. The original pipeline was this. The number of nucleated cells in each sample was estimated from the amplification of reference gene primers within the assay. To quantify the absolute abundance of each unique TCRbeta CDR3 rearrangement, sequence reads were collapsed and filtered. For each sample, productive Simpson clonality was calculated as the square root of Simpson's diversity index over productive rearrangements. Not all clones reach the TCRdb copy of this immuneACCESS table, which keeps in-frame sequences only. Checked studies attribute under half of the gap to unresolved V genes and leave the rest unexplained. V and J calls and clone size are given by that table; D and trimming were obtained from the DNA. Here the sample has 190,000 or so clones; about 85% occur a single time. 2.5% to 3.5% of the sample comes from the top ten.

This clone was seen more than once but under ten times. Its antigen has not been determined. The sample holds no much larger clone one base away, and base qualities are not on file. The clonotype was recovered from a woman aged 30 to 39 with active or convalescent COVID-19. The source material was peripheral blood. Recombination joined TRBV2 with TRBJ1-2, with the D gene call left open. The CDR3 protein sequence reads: CASSEEQAITF. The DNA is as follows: TGTGCCAGCAGTGAAGAGCAGGCCATCACCTTC.